This T cell receptor beta chain appears in the sequencing data of a study of PD-1 blockade in mismatch repair-deficient tumors. Study context: Patients had approximately 12 mismatch repair-deficient cancer types and were previously treated and progressing. Whole-study results and caveats: Tumor-resident clones, often undetectable pretreatment in blood, expanded then contracted after pembrolizumab.

All patients were mismatch repair deficient, assessed by either PCR or immunohistochemistry. TCRs were sequenced from three patients responding to pembrolizumab. Data came from immunoSEQ multiplex PCR; TCRdb stores just in-frame clones and leaves some out. The table records 35,000 or so clones, approximately 84% of them present only once. Comments on this clone: Its antigen is undetermined.

This receptor was obtained from an adult with mismatch repair-deficient cancer. The sequencing here drew on peripheral blood, taken 75 to 85 weeks after starting pembrolizumab.

CDR3 region: CASRQGASDRRQFF. The CDR3 nucleotides read TGTGCCAGTAGACAGGGGGCCAGTGACAGGCGGCAGTTCTTC. The rearrangement uses TRBV19 and TRBJ2-1; 9 bases line up with TRBD1. This CDR3 region has 14 residues. Germline loops: CDR1 LNHDA, CDR2 SQIVND (reference sequence). Unmatched junction bases numbered 12, after V lost 6 bases and J lost 12 bases.